This T cell receptor beta chain originates from a study of T cell responses to AZD1222 COVID-19 vaccine. Libraries were prepared by immunoSEQ multiplex PCR; TCRdb keeps only in-frame clonotypes and omits some of them. The data show 250,000 to 300,000 clones, 94% seen once. A word on this clone: The antigen is undetermined.

The germline V gene has CDR1 LNHNV and CDR2 YYDKDF (reference sequence). The CDR3 spans 13 residues. The V and J ends lost 5 bases and 5 bases respectively, with 12 bases between them. Study observations and caveats: Clonal diversity was possibly underestimated, and the donors were mostly white British, with more females. Baseline antibody screening turned up just a handful of seropositive AZD1222 recipients. Repertoires in all cases were sampled only once the peak T cell response had passed.

Specimen: peripheral blood, collected 28 days after the second AZD1222 dose. The chain couples TRBV15 to TRBJ1-1; no reliable D call. The clonotype was recovered from an adult who received the AZD1222 COVID-19 vaccine. CDR3 sequence reads: CATSVVPKTEAFF. CDR3 nucleotides: TGTGCCACCAGCGTCGTCCCCAAAACTGAAGCTTTCTTT. The complete variable domain, with remaining parts taken from reference TRBV15 and TRBJ1-1, reads DAMVIQNPRYQVTQFGKPVTLSCSQTLNHNVMYWYQQKSSQAPKLLFHYYDKDFNNEADTPDNFQSRRPNTSFCFLDIRSPGLGDTAMYLCATSVVPKTEAFFGQGTRLTVV.